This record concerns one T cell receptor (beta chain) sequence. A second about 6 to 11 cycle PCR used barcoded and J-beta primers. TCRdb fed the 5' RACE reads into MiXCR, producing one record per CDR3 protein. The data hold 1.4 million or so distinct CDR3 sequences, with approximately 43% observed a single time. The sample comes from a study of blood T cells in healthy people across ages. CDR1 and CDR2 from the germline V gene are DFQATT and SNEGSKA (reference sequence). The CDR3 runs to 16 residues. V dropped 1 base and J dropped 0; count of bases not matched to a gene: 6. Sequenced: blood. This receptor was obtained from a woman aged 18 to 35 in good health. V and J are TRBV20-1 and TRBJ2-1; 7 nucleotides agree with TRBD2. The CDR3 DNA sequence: TGCAGTGCTAGAGGCGCTAGCGGTATCTCCTACAATGAGCAGTTCTTC. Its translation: CSARGASGISYNEQFF.